Detailed here is one T cell receptor beta chain. Its antigen is currently unknown. This entry belongs to a study of PD-1 blockade in classical Hodgkin lymphoma. Overall study results and limits: Newly diagnosed patients and complete responders had comparable diversity at baseline. Baseline TCR diversity was reportedly lower in newly diagnosed patients than healthy donors. What drove the repertoire differences, possibly disease activity or prior therapy, has not been defined.

The assay was immunoSEQ multiplex PCR, and TCRdb's table has in-frame clones only and misses some. The sample carries fewer than 55,000 clones, just under 80% recorded once. Time point described: cycle 4 day 1 (C4D1), after more than 5 weeks of nivolumab. Every single patient, without exception, relapsed after autologous stem cell transplantation, and brentuximab vedotin exposure varied. Germline V gene sequence: CDR1 SQVTM, CDR2 ANQGSEA. CDR3 length equals 13 residues. V was shortened by 5 bases and J by 0 bases, with 11 bases between the two germline ends. Sequenced here: peripheral blood mononuclear cells (PBMCs), sampled before the fourth cycle of nivolumab. The J gene is TRBJ2-7, the V gene TRBV29-1; no reliable D call. The sequence derives from a human donor with classical Hodgkin lymphoma. The CDR3 DNA reads as TGCAGCGTTAAACACCCGAGCTCCTACGAGCAGTACTTC. Its translation: CSVKHPSSYEQYF.